Shown below are 27 T cell receptor beta chains from a single sample sequenced in a study of T cell responses to AZD1222 COVID-19 vaccine (TCRdb year 2021). In light of the paper, this sample's time point label describes: baseline before first vaccination. The library was made by the immunoSEQ multiplex PCR assay. TCRdb re-hosts the immuneACCESS table, in-frame sequences only. Its copies lack some clones; in the studies checked, an unresolved V gene accounts for under half of them, and the cause for the rest is not known. The sample includes around 130,000 clones, with approximately 85% observed a single time. The ten biggest clones cover roughly 1.6% of the sample. The material sequenced was peripheral blood, taken on day 0 of AZD1222 vaccination. These receptors came from an adult in good health.

The genes are TRBV6-1 and TRBJ2-1, with D perhaps matching TRBD2 (5 bases). The CDR3 is made up of 16 amino acids. Trimming removed 3 bases from V and 2 bases from J, with 14 bases in between. Germline V gene sequence: CDR1 MNHNS, CDR2 SASEGT. The CDR3 here is CASSEEAGVTYNEQFF. DNA of the CDR3: TGTGCCAGCAGTGAGGAGGCGGGTGTGACCTACAATGAGCAGTTCTTC.

This clone came up once. Here the CDR3 DNA reads TGCAGTGCTAGTAGCCCCACAGGACGCGGGGGTAGCGAGCAGTACTTC. This sequence encodes CSASSPTGRGGSEQYF. The chain recombines TRBV20-1 with TRBJ2-7; 7 bases agree with TRBD2. CDR3 length: 16 residues. From germline, CDR1 is DFQATT and CDR2 SNEGSKA (reference sequence). V was pared by 3 bases and J by 6 bases, with 17 bases of the junction left unmatched.

The chain employs TRBV6-6 and TRBJ2-7; TRBD2 matches at 7 bases. V gave up 5 bases and J gave up 5 bases; unmatched junction bases: 15. The CDR3 length is 16 residues. Germline lookup yields CDR1 MNHNY and CDR2 SVGAGI (reference sequence). CDR3 loop: CASSALGEGRENEQYF. The CDR3 region has the DNA TGTGCCAGCAGTGCCCTCGGGGAGGGTAGGGAAAACGAGCAGTACTTC.

The chain links TRBV6-5 to TRBJ1-1, with 9 bases identical to TRBD1. V shed 4 bases, J shed 1 base, and the junction held 7 bases outside the gene matches. The germline CDR1 and CDR2 sequences are MNHEY and SVGAGI. The CDR3 runs 16 residues. CDR3 loop: CASSSNRGRTNTEAFF. The CDR3 nucleotides are TGTGCCAGCAGTTCGAACAGGGGGCGGACGAACACTGAAGCTTTCTTT.

The genes are TRBV30 and TRBJ1-1; D is perhaps TRBD1 (6 bases). Germline loops: CDR1 GTSNPN, CDR2 SVGIG (reference sequence). The CDR3 sequence is 13 residues long. V lost 0 bases, J lost 5 bases, and 10 bases lay in between. The CDR3 spells CAWSVRGATEAFF. Here the CDR3 DNA reads TGTGCCTGGAGTGTAAGGGGGGCGACTGAAGCTTTCTTT.

The chain recombines TRBV9 with TRBJ1-3; D remains unclear. Germline CDR1 SGDLS, CDR2 YYNGEE. The V end lost 1 base, the J end lost 0 bases, and 11 bases lay between the germline ends. This CDR3 contains 16 residues. CDR3 bases: TGTGCCAGCAGCGTATATGGTCGGAGCTCTGGAAACACCATATATTTT. Its translation is CASSVYGRSSGNTIYF.

The chain uses TRBV6-5 and TRBJ1-1, with TRBD1 matching over 12 bases. CDR1 and CDR2 (germline): MNHEY, SVGAGI. J lost 11 bases, V lost 0 bases, and 4 bases had no gene match. The CDR3 consists of 14 residues. The CDR3 protein is CASSYSRDRGPAFF. CDR3 coding DNA: TGTGCCAGCAGTTACTCAAGGGACAGGGGGCCGGCTTTCTTT.

This rearrangement joins TRBV7-2 to TRBJ1-5, with D tentatively TRBD1 (5 bases). Germline V gene lookup returns CDR1 SGHTA and CDR2 FQGNSA. V lost 3 bases to trimming and J lost 0 bases, with 18 bases between them. This CDR3 is 18 amino acids long. Here the CDR3 reads CASSFSITGRTSNQPQHF. The CDR3 DNA follows: TGTGCCAGCAGCTTTAGTATTACGGGACGGACTAGCAATCAGCCCCAGCATTTT.

This clone was detected only once. CDR3 in DNA: TGTGCCAGCTCGGATTTTAACCGGGACAGGGCCAACACCATATATTTT. Its protein product is CASSDFNRDRANTIYF. The rearrangement links TRBV18 to TRBJ1-3; 9 nucleotides agree with TRBD1. J was trimmed by 7 bases and V by 6 bases; bases with no gene match: 13. Per the germline V gene, CDR1 is KGHSH and CDR2 is LQKENI. The CDR3 totals 16 residues. The full variable domain, rest sourced from reference TRBV18 and TRBJ1-3, is NAGVMQNPRHLVRRRGQEARLRCSPMKGHSHVYWYRQLPEEGLKFMVYLQKENIIDESGMPKERFSAEFPKEGPSILRIQQVVRGDSAAYFCASSDFNRDRANTIYFGEGSWLTVV.

This chain links TRBV13 with TRBJ2-3, with TRBD1 identical over 12 bases. The V segment lost 6 bases and the J segment 4 bases; nucleotides outside the gene matches: 8. The CDR3 spans 16 residues. CDR1 is PRHDT, CDR2 FYEKMQ, per germline (reference sequence). In DNA, the CDR3 is TGTGCCAGCAGTTTTACCGGGACAGGGGGCGCAGATACGCAGTATTTT. It translates to CASSFTGTGGADTQYF.

The V and J genes are TRBV30 and TRBJ1-6, with TRBD1 matching 9 bases. V lost 1 base to trimming and J lost 10 bases; unmatched junction nucleotides: 5. Germline loops: CDR1 GTSNPN, CDR2 SVGIG (reference sequence). CDR3 length: 14 residues. CDR3 coding DNA: TGTGCCTGGAGTGGGGACAGGGCAATCTCACCCCTCCACTTT. This sequence encodes CAWSGDRAISPLHF.

The chain carries TRBV4-1 and TRBJ1-4, with TRBD1 identical over 9 bases. Germline V gives CDR1 MGHRA, CDR2 YSYEKL. The V segment lost 4 bases and the J segment 0 bases; nucleotides outside the gene matches: 3. The CDR3 is 16 amino acids. CDR3 loop: CASSLRQGATNEKLFF. The CDR3 DNA is TGCGCCAGCAGCCTCCGACAGGGGGCAACTAATGAAAAACTGTTTTTT.

This clone was seen just once. The chain recombines TRBV10-3 with TRBJ1-4, with D maybe TRBD1 (5 bases). The CDR3 consists of 12 residues. From germline, CDR1 is ENHRY and CDR2 SYGVKD. Trimming removed 4 bases at V and 7 bases at J, with 7 bases between. Here the CDR3 reads CAISAQGEKLFF. The CDR3 nucleotides are TGTGCCATCAGTGCCCAGGGTGAAAAACTGTTTTTT.

The chain combines TRBV6-1 with TRBJ2-3, with 7 positions matching TRBD2. V was pared by 3 bases and J by 3 bases, with 9 bases of the junction left unmatched. Germline loops: CDR1 MNHNS, CDR2 SASEGT. The CDR3 runs to 16 residues. The CDR3, as DNA: TGTGCCAGCAGTGACAGGACTAGGGGATCGACAGATACGCAGTATTTT. Its protein is CASSDRTRGSTDTQYF.

The chain employs TRBV18 and TRBJ1-6; D gene uncertain. V lost 3 bases and J 7 bases, leaving 13 bases between the germline ends. Germline V gives CDR1 KGHSH, CDR2 LQKENI. The CDR3 covers 15 residues. Here the CDR3 DNA reads TGTGCCAGCTCACCCCGCAAAGAAGGGAATTCACCCCTCCACTTT. Translated, it gives CASSPRKEGNSPLHF.

This clone was seen a few times. This chain links TRBV30 with TRBJ1-2; D not certain. The germline V gene has CDR1 GTSNPN and CDR2 SVGIG (reference sequence). The CDR3 length is 13 residues. Between the trimmed V and J ends, which lost 5 bases and 0 bases, there was a span of 10 bases. CDR3 loop: CAWALHPNYGYTF. The CDR3 DNA reads TGTGCCTGGGCTTTGCACCCTAACTATGGCTACACCTTC.

This clone has a single count. The chain couples TRBV6-6 to TRBJ1-2; 8 bases align to TRBD1. Germline values: CDR1 MNHNY, CDR2 SVGAGI (reference sequence). The CDR3 consists of 15 residues. Trimming cost V 4 bases and J 4 bases; bases outside gene matches: 8. The chain's CDR3 is CASSSRTGKSYGYTF. The DNA for the CDR3 is TGTGCCAGCAGTTCCCGGACAGGGAAAAGCTATGGCTACACCTTC.

The chain employs TRBV7-6 and TRBJ2-5; no reliable D call. V was shortened by 3 bases and J by 1 base, with 3 bases between the two germline ends. The CDR3 has 12 residues. CDR1 SGHVS and CDR2 FNYEAQ come from the germline V gene. Here the CDR3 DNA reads TGTGCCAGCAGCTTCTCCCAAGAGACCCAGTACTTC. This encodes CASSFSQETQYF.

The chain uses TRBV2 and TRBJ1-5; maybe TRBD1 (5 bases). V lost 6 bases to trimming and J lost 5 bases, with 11 bases between them. The CDR3 is 13 amino acids. Germline V gene sequence: CDR1 SNHLY, CDR2 FYNNEI. CDR3 sequence reads: CASRGGRDQPQHF. The CDR3 bases are TGTGCCAGCAGGGGGGGTCGGGATCAGCCCCAGCATTTT. The full variable domain, its missing parts supplied by reference TRBV2 and TRBJ1-5, is EPEVTQTPSHQVTQMGQEVILRCVPISNHLYFYWYRQILGQKVEFLVSFYNNEISEKSEIFDDQFSVERPDGSNFTLKIRSTKLEDSAMYFCASRGGRDQPQHFGDGTRLSIL.

The chain joins TRBV6-5 to TRBJ1-1; D unresolved. The germline CDR1 and CDR2 sequences are MNHEY and SVGAGI. V was clipped by 6 bases and J by 2 bases, with 10 bases between them. This CDR3 contains 13 residues. In nucleotides, the CDR3 is TGTGCCAGCAGGAGAGAGATAAACACTGAAGCTTTCTTT. It translates to CASRREINTEAFF.

V and J are TRBV18 and TRBJ1-1; D remains ambiguous. In germline, CDR1 is KGHSH, CDR2 LQKENI. This CDR3 spans 16 amino acids. The germline V and J ends were trimmed by 0 bases and 1 base, with 12 bases remaining between them. CDR3 in amino acids: CASSPPVRAANTEAFF. CDR3 nucleotide sequence: TGTGCCAGCTCACCACCGGTTCGGGCGGCGAACACTGAAGCTTTCTTT.

The rearrangement links TRBV7-9 to TRBJ2-5, with 8 bases identical to TRBD1. CDR3 length equals 17 residues. V dropped 4 bases and J dropped 4; count of bases not matched to a gene: 14. Germline loops: CDR1 SEHNR, CDR2 FQNEAQ (reference sequence). CDR3 sequence: CASSSYSGGGGRETQYF. CDR3 DNA: TGTGCCAGCAGCTCATACTCAGGGGGCGGAGGACGAGAGACCCAGTACTTC.

This clone was picked up one time. The chain combines TRBV6-5 with TRBJ2-1; the D gene is possibly TRBD1 (6 bases). CDR3 length: 14 amino acids. The germline V gene has CDR1 MNHEY and CDR2 SVGAGI. The germline V and J ends were trimmed by 6 bases and 5 bases, with 14 bases remaining between them. The CDR3 nucleotides read TGTGCCAGCAGACTTCGGACAGTTAACAATGAGCAGTTCTTC. It yields the protein CASRLRTVNNEQFF.

The chain combines TRBV6-2 or TRBV6-3 with TRBJ1-4, with D possibly TRBD1 on 5 matching bases. Germline values: CDR1 MNHEY, CDR2 SVGEGT. V lost 2 bases and J 6 bases, leaving 7 bases between the germline ends. This CDR3 spans 13 amino acids. CDR3 loop: CASSYGGDEKLFF. The CDR3 nucleotides read TGTGCCAGCAGTTACGGGGGAGATGAAAAACTGTTTTTT.

In its sample, this clone was seen once. The chain employs TRBV6-1 and TRBJ1-6, with 7 bases matching TRBD1. J gave up 6 bases and V 4 bases, and 9 bases lay outside the gene matches. Germline V lookup: CDR1 MNHNS, CDR2 SASEGT. CDR3 length: 16 residues. CDR3 DNA sequence: TGTGCCAGCAGTGCATCATCACAGGGGTTTAATTCACCCCTCCACTTT. This codes for CASSASSQGFNSPLHF.

This sequence joins TRBV2 and TRBJ2-7, with D hard to call. This CDR3 region has 13 residues. The V end lost 3 bases, the J end lost 7 bases, and 13 bases lay between the germline ends. CDR1 is SNHLY, CDR2 FYNNEI, per germline. The CDR3 here is CASSDSSFYEQYF. The CDR3 nucleotides read TGTGCCAGCAGTGATTCTTCTTTCTATGAGCAGTACTTC. Variable domain in full (rest from reference TRBV2 and TRBJ2-7): EPEVTQTPSHQVTQMGQEVILRCVPISNHLYFYWYRQILGQKVEFLVSFYNNEISEKSEIFDDQFSVERPDGSNFTLKIRSTKLEDSAMYFCASSDSSFYEQYFGPGTRLTVT.

The chain recombines TRBV29-1 with TRBJ1-2, with D possibly being TRBD1 (5 bases). From germline, CDR1 is SQVTM and CDR2 ANQGSEA. This CDR3 has 13 residues. With 5 bases removed from V and 0 bases from J, the gap between germline ends came to 10 bases. DNA for the CDR3: TGCAGCGTTATGACAGCGTCTAACTATGGCTACACCTTC. Translating it yields CSVMTASNYGYTF.